The 21 T cell receptor beta chains reported below all come from one sample, sequenced in a study of blood T cell repertoires in COVID-19. The table came from immunoSEQ multiplex PCR; TCRdb's copy has only in-frame clones and leaves some out. This repertoire shows around 200,000 clones, about 85% found once; its top ten account for about a sixth. Sequenced: peripheral blood. These receptors were collected from a woman aged 80 or over with active or convalescent COVID-19.

This clone showed up just a few times. The V and J genes are TRBV6-6 and TRBJ2-7; D possibly corresponds to TRBD1 (6 bases). With 0 bases removed from V and 4 bases from J, the gap between germline ends came to 13 bases. The CDR3 length is 15 residues. Germline V gene data show CDR1 as MNHNY and CDR2 as SVGAGI (reference sequence). CDR3 nucleotide sequence: TGTGCCAGCAGTTACTCTACGGGGACACTATACGAGCAGTACTTC. It codes for CASSYSTGTLYEQYF.

The chain links TRBV7-6 to TRBJ2-3; possibly TRBD1 for D (6 bases). Germline assignment: CDR1 SGHVS and CDR2 FNYEAQ. This CDR3 has 13 amino acids. Trimming removed 4 bases at V and 5 bases at J, with 10 bases between. CDR3 residues: CASSSNREDTQYF. CDR3 sequence (DNA): TGTGCCAGCAGCTCAAACAGGGAAGATACGCAGTATTTT. The variable domain in full, with the rest retrieved from reference TRBV7-6 and TRBJ2-3, is GAGVSQSPRYKVTKRGQDVALRCDPISGHVSLYWYRQALGQGPEFLTYFNYEAQQDKSGLPNDRFSAERPEGSISTLTIQRTEQRDSAMYRCASSSNREDTQYFGPGTRLTVL.

The CDR3 sequence: CASSPPGLAGYF. The CDR3 DNA follows: TGTGCCAGCAGCCCCCCTGGGTTAGCGGGATATTTT. The rearrangement joins TRBV7-2 to TRBJ2-3; 8 bases align to TRBD2. The length of the CDR3 is 12 residues. After removal of 5 bases from V and 15 bases from J, the junction contained 10 bases not matched to a gene. CDR1 SGHTA and CDR2 FQGNSA come from the germline V gene.

The chain recombines TRBV18 with TRBJ2-7; 9 bases match TRBD2. Per the germline V gene, CDR1 is KGHSH and CDR2 is LQKENI. The CDR3 has 15 amino acids. Trimming removed 3 bases from V and 2 bases from J; junction bases left unmatched: 5. In DNA form, the CDR3 reads TGTGCCAGCTCACCGGCGAGCGGGAGGCCCTACGAGCAGTACTTC. As protein: CASSPASGRPYEQYF.

V gene TRBV15 combines with J gene TRBJ2-5; weak D call: TRBD1 (6 bases). Looked up from germline, CDR1 is LNHNV and CDR2 is YYDKDF (reference sequence). V lost 3 bases, J lost 1 base, and 15 bases lay in between. This CDR3 has 16 residues. The CDR3 sequence is CATSSLRGKGQETQYF. The CDR3 nucleotides are TGTGCCACCAGCAGCCTAAGGGGGAAGGGCCAAGAGACCCAGTACTTC.

The genes are TRBV28 and TRBJ2-7, with 7 bases identical to TRBD2. Germline V CDR1 and CDR2: MDHEN, SYDVKM. The CDR3 covers 16 residues. Trimming removed 7 bases from V and 0 bases from J; junction bases left unmatched: 12. The CDR3 DNA follows: TGTGCCAGCATCCCTGCGGGCGGGGGAGCCTCCTACGAGCAGTACTTC. It yields the protein CASIPAGGGASYEQYF.

The CDR3 sequence is CASSPLQRGGYNEQFF. For the CDR3, the DNA is TGTGCCAGCAGCCCCCTCCAGCGGGGGGGCTACAATGAGCAGTTCTTC. This chain connects TRBV11-2 to TRBJ2-1; 10 bases match TRBD2. The CDR3 has 16 residues. Germline trimming cut 5 bases from V and 3 bases from J; bases unmatched to any gene: 7. Looked up from germline, CDR1 is SGHAT and CDR2 is FQNNGV.

This sequence joins TRBV6-5 and TRBJ2-2; 7 nucleotides align to TRBD1. Unmatched junction bases numbered 1, after V lost 6 bases and J lost 0 bases. CDR1 is MNHEY, CDR2 SVGAGI, per germline. This CDR3 region has 14 residues. The DNA of the CDR3 is TGTGCCAGCAGGGGGACAGCGAACACCGGGGAGCTGTTTTTT. Its translation is CASRGTANTGELFF.

This chain links TRBV3-1 (or the pseudogene TRBV3-2) with TRBJ2-5; 7 nucleotides agree with TRBD2. The germline gives CDR1 LGHDT, CDR2 YNNKEL (reference sequence). The CDR3 is 15 amino acids. Unmatched junction bases numbered 8, after V lost 4 bases and J lost 3 bases. This chain's CDR3 is CASSPGGRAKETQYF. For the CDR3, the DNA is TGTGCCAGCAGCCCGGGGGGTAGAGCTAAAGAGACCCAGTACTTC.

This clone was recorded once. The V and J genes are TRBV30 and TRBJ1-1, with 7 bases aligning to TRBD1. Germline V CDR1 and CDR2: GTSNPN, SVGIG (reference sequence). With V trimmed by 5 bases and J by 5 bases, 8 bases remained unmatched. The CDR3 consists of 13 residues. CDR3 loop: CAWDDRVGTEAFF. Written as DNA, the CDR3 is TGTGCCTGGGATGACAGGGTGGGGACTGAAGCTTTCTTT. Supplemented by reference TRBV30 and TRBJ1-1, the full variable domain reads SQTIHQWPATLVQPVGSPLSLECTVEGTSNPNLYWYRQAAGRGLQLLFYSVGIGQISSEVPQNLSASRPQDRQFILSSKKLLLSDSGFYLCAWDDRVGTEAFFGQGTRLTVV.

This clone was seen a single time. The gene calls are TRBV9 and TRBJ2-5; tentatively, D is TRBD1 (6 bases). The germline V gene has CDR1 SGDLS and CDR2 YYNGEE. V was clipped by 3 bases and J by 4 bases, with 7 bases between them. The CDR3 is 12 amino acids. The CDR3 nucleotides are TGTGCCAGCAGCGCCAGGGGAGAGACCCAGTACTTC. This gives the protein CASSARGETQYF.

This chain uses TRBV6-2 or TRBV6-3 with TRBJ2-7; the match to TRBD2 covers 7 bases. V shed 2 bases and J 4 bases; nucleotides not matched to a gene: 5. The CDR3 is made up of 14 amino acids. Germline CDR1 MNHEY, CDR2 SVGEGT. CDR3 residues: CASSYHGLGYEQYF. CDR3 DNA sequence: TGTGCCAGCAGTTACCACGGACTAGGATACGAGCAGTACTTC.

The J gene is TRBJ2-2, the V gene TRBV7-3, with 7 nucleotides matching TRBD1. V shed 5 bases and J 5 bases; nucleotides not matched to a gene: 8. CDR1 and CDR2 from the germline V gene are SGHTA and FQGTGA. The CDR3 has 15 amino acids. The CDR3 DNA reads as TGTGCCAGCAGCCCGGTTAGGGGGCGGACCGGGGAGCTGTTTTTT. Translation: CASSPVRGRTGELFF.

This sequence joins TRBV6-2 or TRBV6-3 and TRBJ2-1; 11 bases line up with TRBD2. CDR3 length equals 16 residues. The trim removed 6 bases at V and 7 bases at J, leaving 11 bases unmatched. Germline loops: CDR1 MNHEY, CDR2 SVGEGT. In nucleotides, the CDR3 is TGTGCCAGCAGCCCTGGGTTAGCGGGGGGGCGAAATGAGCAGTTCTTC. Translation gives CASSPGLAGGRNEQFF.

The V and J genes are TRBV29-1 and TRBJ2-7; 10 nucleotides line up with TRBD1. Looked up from germline, CDR1 is SQVTM and CDR2 is ANQGSEA. With V trimmed by 6 bases and J by 1 base, 9 bases remained unmatched. CDR3 length: 15 residues. CDR3 nucleotides: TGCAGCGTGGACGGGACAGGGGCGTCATCCTACGAGCAGTACTTC. It translates to CSVDGTGASSYEQYF.

This clone was observed a few times. The V gene is TRBV2, the J gene TRBJ2-7, with 7 positions matching TRBD2. Unmatched junction bases numbered 6, after V lost 7 bases and J lost 0 bases. CDR3 length: 14 residues. Germline V gives CDR1 SNHLY, CDR2 FYNNEI. The CDR3 DNA reads as TGTGCCAGCAATTACGGGGGGAGCTCCTACGAGCAGTACTTC. As protein: CASNYGGSSYEQYF.

This clone was recorded once. Other DNA sequences within the sample encode an identical CDR3. This chain uses TRBV7-2 with TRBJ1-1, with D hard to call. Between the trimmed V and J ends, which lost 4 bases and 1 base, there was a span of 4 bases. The CDR3 spans 12 residues. Germline CDR1 and CDR2: SGHTA and FQGNSA. The chain's CDR3 is CASSYRNTEAFF. The CDR3 region has the DNA TGTGCCAGCAGCTACAGGAACACTGAAGCTTTCTTT.

The chain is built from TRBV7-9 and TRBJ1-4, with 8 bases aligning to TRBD1. V shed 5 bases, J shed 8 bases, and the junction held 4 bases outside the gene matches. CDR1 is SEHNR and CDR2 is FQNEAQ in the germline V gene (reference sequence). This CDR3 contains 13 residues. DNA for the CDR3: TGTGCCAGCAGCAGAGGGACAGGCGAAAAACTGTTTTTT. Translation: CASSRGTGEKLFF.

The rearrangement joins TRBV5-1 to TRBJ1-3; tentative D call: TRBD1 (5 bases). Trimming removed 4 bases at V and 0 bases at J, with 8 bases between. CDR1 is SGHRS, CDR2 YFSETQ, per germline. CDR3 size: 14 residues. The CDR3 is CASSPDTSGNTIYF. CDR3 coding DNA: TGCGCCAGCAGCCCGGACACCTCTGGAAACACCATATATTTT.

The rearrangement uses TRBV9 and TRBJ2-1, with D tentatively TRBD2 (6 bases). Per germline, CDR1 SGDLS and CDR2 YYNGEE. The CDR3 is made up of 13 amino acids. With 8 bases removed from V and 6 bases from J, the gap between germline ends came to 15 bases. The CDR3 reads CASGGPPINEQFF. DNA of the CDR3: TGTGCCAGTGGAGGGCCACCAATCAATGAGCAGTTCTTC.

This clone was counted a few times. The chain recombines TRBV19 with TRBJ1-1, with no clear D. Germline V gives CDR1 LNHDA, CDR2 SQIVND (reference sequence). V dropped 5 bases and J dropped 0 bases, with 16 bases sitting between them. CDR3 length: 16 residues. DNA of the CDR3: TGTGCCAGTAGTGTTCGCTCGACACGCATGAACACTGAAGCTTTCTTT. Amino acids: CASSVRSTRMNTEAFF.